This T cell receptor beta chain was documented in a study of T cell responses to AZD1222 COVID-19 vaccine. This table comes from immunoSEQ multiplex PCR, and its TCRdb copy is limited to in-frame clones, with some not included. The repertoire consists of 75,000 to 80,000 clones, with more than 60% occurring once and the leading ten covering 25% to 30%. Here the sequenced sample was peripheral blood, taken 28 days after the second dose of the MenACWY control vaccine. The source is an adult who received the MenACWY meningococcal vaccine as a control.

In nucleotides, the CDR3 is TGTGCCAGCAGTCCGATTGGGTTCGGTGACACCGGGGAGCTGTTTTTT. Amino acid sequence: CASSPIGFGDTGELFF. The chain combines TRBV27 with TRBJ2-2; D is ambiguous. V lost 5 bases and J 3 bases, leaving 16 bases between the germline ends. The V gene's germline CDR1 is MNHEY and CDR2 SMNVEV (reference sequence). The length of the CDR3 is 16 residues.